This T cell receptor (beta chain) was sequenced in a study of CD8 T cells in Susac syndrome. With random hexamers, 0.5 to 1 ug RNA was reverse transcribed. A single record per CDR3 protein comes from TCRdb applying MiXCR to the immunoSEQ multiplex PCR reads. This sample has 150,000 to 200,000 distinct CDR3 sequences, with approximately 92% found just once. The specimen sequenced was CD4+ T cells from PBMCs. This clonotype was obtained from a human donor in good health.

CDR3 sequence (DNA): TGTGCCAGCAGTGACATGGGACAGTACAACGTCCTGACTTTC. Its protein is CASSDMGQYNVLTF. V and J are TRBV6-2 or TRBV6-3 and TRBJ2-6; 7 nucleotides align to TRBD1. This CDR3 contains 14 residues. V shed 5 bases, J shed 9 bases, and the junction held 7 bases outside the gene matches. Per the germline V gene, CDR1 is MNHEY and CDR2 is SVGEGT.